What follows is one T cell receptor beta chain and its context. What it recognizes is unknown. This entry comes from a study of T cell repertoires in cytomegalovirus infection. Regarding the study as a whole: In two of eight donors, the top clonotype was HLA-C-restricted CMV-specific.

Per germline, CDR1 ENHRY and CDR2 SYGVKD. The CDR3 sequence is 16 residues long. V was trimmed by 0 bases and J by 6 bases, leaving 17 bases between them. TCRdb processed the reads anew with MiXCR; each CDR3 protein has one entry. The sample has around 94,000 distinct CDR3 sequences, 16% seen once. Specimen: PBMCs. This receptor was identified in a human donor in good health (CMV status not recorded). Some clones in this sample may be carry-over from other donors' samples. The rearrangement uses TRBV10-3 and TRBJ1-2; TRBD1 is a possible D gene (6 bases). The CDR3 DNA reads TGTGCCATCAGTGAGTCGGGGTTAGACAGGATTCATGGCTACACCTTC. Its translation is CAISESGLDRIHGYTF.